A single sample gave rise to the 8 T cell receptor beta chains below, sequenced in a study of cytomegalovirus exposure and HLA in healthy donors. PCR primers comprised 60 Vbeta and 13 Jbeta primers. Using immunoSEQ multiplex PCR, the repertoire was profiled, and TCRdb retains in-frame clones only, with some absent. The sample yields around 63,000 clones, roughly 80% seen once. Sequencing used PBMCs. Source of these receptors: a woman aged 25 to 39 in good health and CMV-seronegative.

This clone has a handful of counts. The chain is built from TRBV5-6 and TRBJ2-6; 9 nucleotides line up with TRBD1. The CDR3 extends over 17 amino acids. The germline CDR1 and CDR2 sequences are SGHDT and YYEEEE. V lost 4 bases, J lost 3 bases, and 8 bases stayed unmatched. In DNA form, the CDR3 reads TGTGCCAGCAGCCGTCCCGGGACAGGGATTGGGGCCAACGTCCTGACTTTC. Its protein product is CASSRPGTGIGANVLTF.

This chain connects TRBV7-9 to TRBJ1-2; 8 bases line up with TRBD1. The junction had 12 bases not matched to a gene; V was cut back by 5 bases and J by 4 bases. The CDR3 spans 16 residues. Germline loops: CDR1 SEHNR, CDR2 FQNEAQ (reference sequence). The CDR3 DNA reads as TGTGCCAGCAGCCCCGGACAGGGAGGCGTCGTCTATGGCTACACCTTC. Translation gives CASSPGQGGVVYGYTF. The full variable domain, its missing parts supplied by reference TRBV7-9 and TRBJ1-2, is DTGVSQNPRHKITKRGQNVTFRCDPISEHNRLYWYRQTLGQGPEFLTYFQNEAQLEKSRLLSDRFSAERPKGSFSTLEIQRTEQGDSAMYLCASSPGQGGVVYGYTFGSGTRLTVV.

This clone was detected only a few times. The V gene is TRBV7-2, the J gene TRBJ1-6, with TRBD1 as a possible D gene (5 bases). Germline V CDR1 and CDR2: SGHTA, FQGNSA. The CDR3 length is 16 residues. Trimming pared 5 bases from V and 1 base from J, leaving 12 bases between. Written as DNA, the CDR3 is TGTGCCAGCAGCCCAGAGGGGAGGTCCTATAATTCACCCCTCCACTTT. Its protein is CASSPEGRSYNSPLHF.

This chain connects TRBV28 to TRBJ2-6; D may be TRBD1 (6 bases). V lost 2 bases to trimming and J lost 2 bases, with 13 bases between them. The CDR3 runs 17 residues. Germline loops: CDR1 MDHEN, CDR2 SYDVKM. CDR3 sequence: CASSLITGPPGANVLTF. The CDR3 region has the DNA TGTGCCAGCAGTTTAATTACAGGGCCCCCTGGGGCCAACGTCCTGACTTTC.

This chain uses TRBV5-4 with TRBJ1-2; a possible D gene is TRBD1 (6 bases). The CDR3 contains 15 residues. Looked up from germline, CDR1 is SGHNT and CDR2 is YYREEE (reference sequence). V lost 4 bases, J lost 1 base, and 14 bases lay in between. In DNA form, the CDR3 reads TGTGCCAGCAGCGCGCCGGGACAACTTAACTATGGCTACACCTTC. Translating gives CASSAPGQLNYGYTF.

The rearrangement uses TRBV19 and TRBJ1-1; no clear D gene. The V end lost 5 bases, the J end lost 3 bases, and 16 bases lay between the germline ends. Germline assignment: CDR1 LNHDA and CDR2 SQIVND (reference sequence). The CDR3 extends over 15 amino acids. The CDR3 bases are TGTGCCAGTAGTTTAAATGACCGCGGGGACACTGAAGCTTTCTTT. Its protein is CASSLNDRGDTEAFF.

This clone was observed a handful of times. J is TRBJ2-1 and V is TRBV30; the match to TRBD2 covers 10 bases. J lost 4 bases, V lost 2 bases, and 2 bases had no gene match. In germline, CDR1 is GTSNPN, CDR2 SVGIG (reference sequence). The CDR3 is 14 residues long. CDR3 coding DNA: TGTGCCTGGAGTACTAGCGGGGTATACAATGAGCAGTTCTTC. It encodes CAWSTSGVYNEQFF.

CDR3: CASSRDRGHGYTF. The CDR3, as DNA: TGTGCCAGCAGCAGGGACAGGGGGCATGGCTACACCTTC. The J gene is TRBJ1-2, the V gene TRBV6-5; the match to TRBD1 covers 12 bases. J was trimmed by 6 bases and V by 6 bases; bases with no gene match: 2. CDR1 MNHEY and CDR2 SVGAGI come from the germline V gene. The CDR3 totals 13 residues.